A selection of T cell receptor beta chains follows, all from one sample in a study of shared clonotypes between healthy human individuals. The assay was immunoSEQ multiplex PCR, and TCRdb's table has in-frame clones only and misses some. This table holds roughly 530,000 clones, 90% to 96% found once. The sample consisted of naive CD4+ T cells sorted from blood. These receptors were obtained from a woman aged 25 to 39 in good health. CDR3s include the opening cysteine and the closing phenylalanine or tryptophan. D genes are given only for firm matches. For some rows the clone size is stated as once, few or many, or as a class when expanded; others skip it.

v_call,cdr3_length,clone_size,j_call,d_call,cdr3_nt,cdr3_aa
TRBV27,13,.,TRBJ2-7,TRBD1,TGTGCCAGCAGCCTCGGTCGGGACAGTAAGCAGTACTTC,CASSLGRDSKQYF
TRBV5-8,12,.,TRBJ2-3,.,TGTGCCAGCAGCTTAGAGGGGAATACGCAGTATTTT,CASSLEGNTQYF
TRBV5-1,14,.,TRBJ1-4,TRBD1,TGCGCCAGCAGCACCGGACAGGGTGTTGAAAAACTGTTTTTT,CASSTGQGVEKLFF
TRBV19,14,.,TRBJ2-7,.,TGTGCCAGTAGCCTCAGGGGAGTACCCTACGAGCAGTACTTC,CASSLRGVPYEQYF
TRBV9,15,.,TRBJ1-4,.,TGTGCCAGCAGCCCCCGGGCCCCACCCGGTGAAAAACTGTTTTTT,CASSPRAPPGEKLFF
TRBV9,14,once,TRBJ2-7,.,TGTGCCAGCAGCGTAGATCAGTCCTCCTACGAGCAGTACTTC,CASSVDQSSYEQYF
TRBV4-1,17,.,TRBJ1-3,.,TGCGCCAGCAGCCAAGCCTCGACGGGTGGAGGTGGAAACACCATATATTTT,CASSQASTGGGGNTIYF
TRBV28,15,.,TRBJ2-1,TRBD2,TGTGCCAGCAGCGAAACTAGCGGGAGCTTCCATGAGCAGTTCTTC,CASSETSGSFHEQFF
TRBV30,13,.,TRBJ2-7,.,TGTGCCGGAACCCAGGGAGAACGGCACGAGCAGTACTTC,CAGTQGERHEQYF
TRBV4-2,16,.,TRBJ2-7,TRBD2,TGTGCCAGCAGTTACCAGACTAGCGGGATTTCGTACGAGCAGTACTTC,CASSYQTSGISYEQYF
TRBV18,18,.,TRBJ2-1,.,TGTGCCAGCGCGCTCTACACCGGGACACTGACGGGCTACAATGAGCAGTTCTTC,CASALYTGTLTGYNEQFF
TRBV20-1,11,.,TRBJ1-1,.,TGCAGTGCTGGTCCGGGGCCTGAAGCTTTCTTT,CSAGPGPEAFF
TRBV6-5,14,.,TRBJ1-1,.,TGTGCCAGCAGTCCTCTGGGGGGAGACACTGAAGCTTTCTTT,CASSPLGGDTEAFF
TRBV13,13,.,TRBJ2-6,.,TGTGCCAGCAGCTCTTTGATGGTCAACGTCCTGACTTTC,CASSSLMVNVLTF
TRBV19,15,once,TRBJ2-7,TRBD2,TGTGCCAGTAGGGGGACTAGCGGGAGGTCCTACGAGCAGTACTTC,CASRGTSGRSYEQYF